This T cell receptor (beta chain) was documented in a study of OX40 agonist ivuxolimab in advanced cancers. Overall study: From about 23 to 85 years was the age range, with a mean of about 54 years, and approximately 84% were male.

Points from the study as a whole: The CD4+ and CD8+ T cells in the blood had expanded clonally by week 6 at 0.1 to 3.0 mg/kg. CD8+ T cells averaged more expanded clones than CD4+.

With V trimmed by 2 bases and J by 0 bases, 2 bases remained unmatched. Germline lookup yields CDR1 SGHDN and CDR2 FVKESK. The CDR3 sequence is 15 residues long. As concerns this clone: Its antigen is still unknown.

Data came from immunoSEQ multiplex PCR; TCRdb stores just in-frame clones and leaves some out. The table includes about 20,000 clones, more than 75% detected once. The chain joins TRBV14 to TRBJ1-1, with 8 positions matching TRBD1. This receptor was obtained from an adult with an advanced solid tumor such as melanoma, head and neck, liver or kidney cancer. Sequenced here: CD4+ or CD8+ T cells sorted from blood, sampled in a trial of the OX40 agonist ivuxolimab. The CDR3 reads CASSQQGAVNTEAFF. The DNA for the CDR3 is TGTGCCAGCAGCCAACAGGGGGCCGTGAACACTGAAGCTTTCTTT. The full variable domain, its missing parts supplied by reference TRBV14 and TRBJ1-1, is EAGVTQFPSHSVIEKGQTVTLRCDPISGHDNLYWYRRVMGKEIKFLLHFVKESKQDESGMPNNRFLAERTGGTYSTLKVQPAELEDSGVYFCASSQQGAVNTEAFFGQGTRLTVV.